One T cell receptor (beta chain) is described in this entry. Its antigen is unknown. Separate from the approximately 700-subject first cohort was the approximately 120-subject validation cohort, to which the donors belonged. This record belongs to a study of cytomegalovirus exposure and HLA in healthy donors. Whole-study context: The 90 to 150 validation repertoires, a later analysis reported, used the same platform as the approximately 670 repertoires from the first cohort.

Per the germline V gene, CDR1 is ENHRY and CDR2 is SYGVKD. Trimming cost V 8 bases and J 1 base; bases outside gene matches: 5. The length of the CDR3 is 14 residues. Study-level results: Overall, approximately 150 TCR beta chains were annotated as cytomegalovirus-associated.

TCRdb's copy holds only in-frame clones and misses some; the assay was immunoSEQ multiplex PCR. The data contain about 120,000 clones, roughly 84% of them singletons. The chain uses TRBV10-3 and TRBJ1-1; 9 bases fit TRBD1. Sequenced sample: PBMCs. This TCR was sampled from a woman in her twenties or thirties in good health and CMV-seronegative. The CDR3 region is CAIGTQGANTEAFF. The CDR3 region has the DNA TGTGCCATCGGTACACAGGGGGCGAACACTGAAGCTTTCTTT.